Included here is one T cell receptor (beta chain) sequence, with context. Its specificity is not known. Germline V gene lookup returns CDR1 SQVTM and CDR2 ANQGSEA. V lost 4 bases to trimming and J lost 1 base, with 13 bases between them. The CDR3 totals 14 residues. The sample originates from a study of early T cells in non-severe SARS-CoV-2 infection. Looking at the study overall: Bulk RNA isolated from unsorted whole blood underwent sequencing; chains were not paired.

Researchers attached unique molecular identifiers to individual cDNA molecules. From the 5' RACE reads, TCRdb called clonotypes with MiXCR, one entry per CDR3 protein. The data contain 55,000 to 75,000 distinct CDR3 sequences, about 7.7% of them singletons. Whole-study findings and limits: Comparison of clonotypes with VDJdb favored anti-spike CD8 responses while missing private and CD4 specificities.

V and J are TRBV29-1 and TRBJ2-5; D is possibly TRBD1 (6 bases). This sequence was found in an adult who was a healthcare worker with PCR-confirmed SARS-CoV-2 infection or an uninfected control (not recorded which). The specimen sequenced was whole blood. The CDR3 reads CSVAWTVTQETQYF. Here the CDR3 DNA reads TGCAGCGTTGCATGGACAGTGACCCAAGAGACCCAGTACTTC.